The 5 T cell receptor beta chains in this list originate from one sample, sequenced in a study of T cell changes during pregnancy in multiple sclerosis. Clones were read by immunoSEQ multiplex PCR, and TCRdb kept only the in-frame ones, dropping some. Of roughly 64,000 clones detected, roughly 93% appear once; the ten largest clones hold roughly 1.4%. The material sequenced was peripheral blood, taken in the second trimester of pregnancy. The receptors derive from a female donor with multiple sclerosis, enrolled in a pregnancy study.

The rearrangement joins TRBV5-1 to TRBJ1-4; no clear D gene. Germline lookup yields CDR1 SGHRS and CDR2 YFSETQ. This CDR3 spans 12 amino acids. Trimming shortened V by 0 bases and J by 7 bases, and 4 bases separated the two germline ends. CDR3 coding DNA: TGCGCCAGCAGCTTGGAAGCTGAAAAACTGTTTTTT. Its translation is CASSLEAEKLFF.

This chain uses TRBV6-1 with TRBJ2-7, with D perhaps matching TRBD1 (5 bases). Germline V CDR1 and CDR2: MNHNS, SASEGT. The CDR3 extends over 13 amino acids. V was clipped by 5 bases and J by 6 bases, with 14 bases between them. CDR3 nucleotides: TGTGCCAGCAGTATTCAGGGATATGGCGAGCAGTACTTC. It translates to CASSIQGYGEQYF.

V gene TRBV30 combines with J gene TRBJ2-7; 7 nucleotides align to TRBD1. CDR1 and CDR2 (germline): GTSNPN, SVGIG (reference sequence). The CDR3 runs to 12 residues. The J segment lost 3 bases and the V segment lost 3 bases, leaving 2 bases of the junction unmatched. The CDR3 is CAWSPGGYEQYF. The DNA for the CDR3 is TGTGCCTGGAGCCCAGGGGGCTACGAGCAGTACTTC. The full variable domain, completed using reference TRBV30 and TRBJ2-7, is SQTIHQWPATLVQPVGSPLSLECTVEGTSNPNLYWYRQAAGRGLQLLFYSVGIGQISSEVPQNLSASRPQDRQFILSSKKLLLSDSGFYLCAWSPGGYEQYFGPGTRLTVT.

This chain uses TRBV7-9 with TRBJ1-1, with D unresolved. Per the germline V gene, CDR1 is SEHNR and CDR2 is FQNEAQ (reference sequence). The CDR3 is 12 amino acids. V lost 3 bases, J lost 3 bases, and 5 bases lay in between. The DNA for the CDR3 is TGTGCCAGCAGCTTGGAGGACACTGAAGCTTTCTTT. Its protein product is CASSLEDTEAFF.

This rearrangement joins TRBV5-1 to TRBJ2-5, with 7 bases aligning to TRBD2. Germline-derived CDR1 and CDR2 are SGHRS and YFSETQ. This CDR3 has 16 residues. V shed 0 bases, J shed 3 bases, and the junction held 8 bases outside the gene matches. CDR3 protein: CASSLAGPSGKETQYF. As DNA, the CDR3 is TGCGCCAGCAGCTTGGCAGGGCCTAGCGGAAAAGAGACCCAGTACTTC.